This paragraph covers one T cell receptor beta chain sequence. Clones were read by immunoSEQ multiplex PCR, and TCRdb kept only the in-frame ones, dropping some. The sample has around 500,000 clones, about nine tenths seen once. Treatment here: around 19 received Ad26.COV2.S at low or high dose, single or two shots; about five received placebo; per-sample allocation not given. Samples analyzed were those drawn on day 63 after the first vaccine or placebo injection. The data were obtained in a study of Ad26.COV2.S vaccination and SARS-CoV-2 variants. Sequenced material: peripheral blood, taken in a trial of Ad26.COV2.S vaccine versus placebo. The origin of this receptor is a person between 18 and 59 years old who received the Ad26.COV2.S COVID-19 vaccine or a placebo.

CDR3 protein: CASSYSSGSTEAFF. Here the CDR3 DNA reads TGTGCCAGCAGTTACTCGTCAGGGAGCACTGAAGCTTTCTTT. The chain combines TRBV6-6 with TRBJ1-1, with D perhaps TRBD1 (5 bases). Trimming stripped 0 bases from V and 4 bases from J, with 9 bases between. The CDR3 has 14 amino acids. The V gene's germline CDR1 is MNHNY and CDR2 SVGAGI (reference sequence).